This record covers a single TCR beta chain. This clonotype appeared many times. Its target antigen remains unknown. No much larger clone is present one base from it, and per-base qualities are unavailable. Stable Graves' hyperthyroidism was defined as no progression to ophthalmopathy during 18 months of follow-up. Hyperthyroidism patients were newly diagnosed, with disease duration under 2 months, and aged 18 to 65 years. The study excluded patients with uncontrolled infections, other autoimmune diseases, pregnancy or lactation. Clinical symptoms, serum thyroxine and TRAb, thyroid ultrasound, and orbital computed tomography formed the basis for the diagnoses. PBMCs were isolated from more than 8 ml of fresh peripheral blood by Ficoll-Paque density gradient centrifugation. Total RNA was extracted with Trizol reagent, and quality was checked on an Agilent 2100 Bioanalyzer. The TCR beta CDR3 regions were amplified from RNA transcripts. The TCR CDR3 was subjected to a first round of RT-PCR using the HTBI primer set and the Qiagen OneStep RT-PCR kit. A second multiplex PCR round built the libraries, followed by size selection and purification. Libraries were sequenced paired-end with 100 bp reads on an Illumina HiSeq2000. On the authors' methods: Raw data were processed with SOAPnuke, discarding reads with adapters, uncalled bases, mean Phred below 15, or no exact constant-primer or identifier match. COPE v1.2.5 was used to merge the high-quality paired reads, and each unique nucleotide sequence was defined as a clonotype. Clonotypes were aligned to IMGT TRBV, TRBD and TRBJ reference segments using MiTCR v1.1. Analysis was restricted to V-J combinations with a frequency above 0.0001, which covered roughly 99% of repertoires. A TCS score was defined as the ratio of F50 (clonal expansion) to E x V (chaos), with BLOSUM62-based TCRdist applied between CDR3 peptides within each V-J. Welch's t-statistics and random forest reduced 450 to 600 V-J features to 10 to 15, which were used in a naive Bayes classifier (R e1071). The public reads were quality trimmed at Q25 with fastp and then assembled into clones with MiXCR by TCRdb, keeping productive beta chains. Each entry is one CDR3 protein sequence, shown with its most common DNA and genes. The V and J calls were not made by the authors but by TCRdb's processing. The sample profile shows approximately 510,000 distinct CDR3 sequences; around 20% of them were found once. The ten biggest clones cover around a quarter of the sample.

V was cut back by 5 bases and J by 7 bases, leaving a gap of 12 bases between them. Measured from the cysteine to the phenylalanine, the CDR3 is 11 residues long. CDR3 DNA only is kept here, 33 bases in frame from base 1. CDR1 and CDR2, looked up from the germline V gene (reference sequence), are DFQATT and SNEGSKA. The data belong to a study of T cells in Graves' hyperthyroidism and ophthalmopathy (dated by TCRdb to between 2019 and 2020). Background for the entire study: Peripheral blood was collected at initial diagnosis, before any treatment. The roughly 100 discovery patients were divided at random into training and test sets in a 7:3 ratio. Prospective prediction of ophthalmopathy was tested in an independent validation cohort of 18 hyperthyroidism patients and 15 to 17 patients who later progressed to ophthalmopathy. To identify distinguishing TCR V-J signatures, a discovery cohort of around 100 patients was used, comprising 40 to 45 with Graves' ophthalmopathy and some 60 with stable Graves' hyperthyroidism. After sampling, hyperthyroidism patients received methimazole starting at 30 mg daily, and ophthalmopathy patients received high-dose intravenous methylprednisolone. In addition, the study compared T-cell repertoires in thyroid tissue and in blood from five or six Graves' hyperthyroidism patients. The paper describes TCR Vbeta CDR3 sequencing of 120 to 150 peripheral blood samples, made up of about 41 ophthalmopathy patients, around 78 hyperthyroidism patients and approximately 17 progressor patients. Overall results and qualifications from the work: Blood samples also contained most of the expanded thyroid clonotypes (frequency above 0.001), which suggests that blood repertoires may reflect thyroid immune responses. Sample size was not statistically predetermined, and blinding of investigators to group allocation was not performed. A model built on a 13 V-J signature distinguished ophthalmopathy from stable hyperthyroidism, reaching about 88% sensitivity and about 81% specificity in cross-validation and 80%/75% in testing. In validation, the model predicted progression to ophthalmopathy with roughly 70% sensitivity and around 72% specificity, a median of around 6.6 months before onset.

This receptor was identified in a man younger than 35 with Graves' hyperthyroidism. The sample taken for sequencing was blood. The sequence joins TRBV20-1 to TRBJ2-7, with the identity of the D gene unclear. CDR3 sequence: CSAPRLGEQYF. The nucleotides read TGCAGTGCTCCCCGGCTAGGGGAGCAGTACTTC.